The 13 T cell receptor beta chains below were found in one sample sequenced in a study of early T cells in non-severe SARS-CoV-2 infection. TCRdb re-derived calls from the 5' RACE reads in MiXCR, one entry per CDR3 protein. This sample has about 33,000 distinct CDR3 sequences, with 5.3% found just once. Sequences were obtained from whole blood. The receptors come from an adult who was a healthcare worker with PCR-confirmed SARS-CoV-2 infection or an uninfected control (not recorded which).

This clonotype was seen a few times. The J gene is TRBJ2-1, the V gene TRBV27, with D possibly being TRBD2 (5 bases). Germline V CDR1 and CDR2: MNHEY, SMNVEV (reference sequence). The CDR3 contains 13 residues. Trimming removed 4 bases at V and 5 bases at J, with 9 bases between. In DNA, the CDR3 is TGTGCCAGCAGTTCTCGAGGGAACAATGAGCAGTTCTTC. It translates to CASSSRGNNEQFF.

This clonotype was counted at least ten times. The rearrangement uses TRBV10-2 and TRBJ2-3; no reliable D call. Trimming stripped 3 bases from V and 6 bases from J, with 7 bases between. This CDR3 spans 12 amino acids. From germline, CDR1 is WSHSY and CDR2 SAAADI. CDR3 amino acids: CASSDWRDTQYF. The CDR3 nucleotides read TGCGCCAGCAGTGATTGGCGGGATACGCAGTATTTT.

Ten or more counts support this clonotype. This chain links TRBV5-1 with TRBJ2-3; D ambiguous. The CDR3 totals 11 residues. Trimming cost V 4 bases and J 5 bases, with 5 bases left between them. Germline CDR1 and CDR2: SGHRS and YFSETQ. CDR3: CASSVGDTQYF. Here the CDR3 DNA reads TGCGCCAGCAGCGTGGGAGATACGCAGTATTTT. The variable domain in full, with the rest retrieved from reference TRBV5-1 and TRBJ2-3, is KAGVTQTPRYLIKTRGQQVTLSCSPISGHRSVSWYQQTPGQGLQFLFEYFSETQRNKGNFPGRFSGRQFSNSRSEMNVSTLELGDSALYLCASSVGDTQYFGPGTRLTVL.

This clonotype has ten or more counts. The chain carries TRBV11-2 and TRBJ2-7; 10 bases align to TRBD1. Germline V gene data show CDR1 as SGHAT and CDR2 as FQNNGV. This CDR3 spans 15 amino acids. The J segment lost 2 bases and the V segment lost 0 bases, leaving 1 base of the junction unmatched. The CDR3 region has the DNA TGTGCCAGCAGCTTAGATGGACAGGGGGCCTACGAGCAGTACTTC. It encodes CASSLDGQGAYEQYF.

Ten or more counts support this clonotype. CDR3 protein: CASSPGQGTSSEAFF. The CDR3 nucleotides read TGTGCCAGCTCACCGGGACAGGGGACCTCCTCTGAAGCTTTCTTT. This chain uses TRBV18 with TRBJ1-1; 10 bases are a match to TRBD1. V shed 3 bases and J 6 bases; nucleotides not matched to a gene: 7. This CDR3 is 15 amino acids long. Per germline, CDR1 KGHSH and CDR2 LQKENI.

This clonotype was detected ten times or more. CDR3 residues: CASSGVRELNTEAFF. The DNA for the CDR3 is TGTGCCAGCAGTGGGGTTCGTGAATTGAACACTGAAGCTTTCTTT. V and J are TRBV6-1 and TRBJ1-1; D remains ambiguous. Between the trimmed V and J ends, which lost 4 bases and 0 bases, there was a span of 12 bases. CDR3 size: 15 residues. Germline CDR1 is MNHNS and CDR2 is SASEGT.

This clonotype was counted many times. The chain carries TRBV5-4 and TRBJ2-1, with TRBD2 matching 10 bases. Germline V gene lookup returns CDR1 SGHNT and CDR2 YYREEE (reference sequence). The CDR3 has 17 residues. With 4 bases clipped from V and 0 bases from J, the junction kept 7 bases outside the gene matches. The CDR3, as DNA: TGTGCCAGCAGCCCGGGACTAGCGACTTACTCCTACAATGAGCAGTTCTTC. Translating it yields CASSPGLATYSYNEQFF.

Many counts were recorded for this clonotype. This chain connects TRBV28 to TRBJ2-7; 8 bases are shared with TRBD1. Germline V gene sequence: CDR1 MDHEN, CDR2 SYDVKM. Trimming removed 5 bases from V and 7 bases from J; junction bases left unmatched: 7. The CDR3 has 13 amino acids. CDR3 sequence reads: CASSPGQGREQYF. In nucleotides, the CDR3 is TGTGCCAGCAGTCCCGGACAGGGTCGGGAGCAGTACTTC.

This clonotype was picked up a small number of times. V gene TRBV19 combines with J gene TRBJ1-2, with no clear D. The length of the CDR3 is 14 residues. V was cut by 10 bases and J by 3 bases, with 18 bases left in between. CDR1 and CDR2 (germline): LNHDA, SQIVND (reference sequence). CDR3 loop: CAIKDPREYYGYTF. The CDR3 region has the DNA TGTGCCATCAAAGACCCAAGGGAATACTATGGCTACACCTTC.

This clonotype showed up many times. This rearrangement joins TRBV27 to TRBJ2-1; D is unresolved. V was cut by 6 bases and J by 7 bases, with 16 bases left in between. The CDR3 consists of 14 residues. Looked up from germline, CDR1 is MNHEY and CDR2 is SMNVEV (reference sequence). The CDR3 protein is CASRPSLGWNEQFF. Written as DNA, the CDR3 is TGTGCCAGCAGACCGAGCCTAGGTTGGAATGAGCAGTTCTTC.

This clonotype was recorded at least ten times. The rearrangement links TRBV5-8 to TRBJ2-7, with D tentatively TRBD1 or TRBD2 (5 bases each). The CDR3 spans 16 residues. The germline V gene has CDR1 SGHTS and CDR2 YDEGEE. The V end lost 0 bases, the J end lost 2 bases, and 15 bases lay between the germline ends. The CDR3 nucleotides read TGTGCCAGCAGCTTGGTTCTAGGTGGGACCGCCTACGAGCAGTACTTC. This codes for CASSLVLGGTAYEQYF.

This clonotype was observed at least ten times. V usage is TRBV20-1 and J usage is TRBJ2-3, with D unclear. Germline-derived CDR1 and CDR2 are DFQATT and SNEGSKA (reference sequence). Trimming pared 6 bases from V and 6 bases from J, leaving 13 bases between. This CDR3 is built from 12 residues. The CDR3 loop is CSAPRRADTQYF. The CDR3 region has the DNA TGCAGTGCCCCTAGAAGGGCGGATACGCAGTATTTT.

The rearrangement joins TRBV7-9 to TRBJ2-1; tentatively, D is TRBD1 (6 bases). Germline V gene lookup returns CDR1 SEHNR and CDR2 FQNEAQ (reference sequence). With 4 bases removed from V and 12 bases from J, the gap between germline ends came to 13 bases. The CDR3 totals 12 residues. The CDR3, as DNA: TGTGCCAGCAGCTCCAGTACAGGGATGCAGTTCTTC. Its protein is CASSSSTGMQFF.